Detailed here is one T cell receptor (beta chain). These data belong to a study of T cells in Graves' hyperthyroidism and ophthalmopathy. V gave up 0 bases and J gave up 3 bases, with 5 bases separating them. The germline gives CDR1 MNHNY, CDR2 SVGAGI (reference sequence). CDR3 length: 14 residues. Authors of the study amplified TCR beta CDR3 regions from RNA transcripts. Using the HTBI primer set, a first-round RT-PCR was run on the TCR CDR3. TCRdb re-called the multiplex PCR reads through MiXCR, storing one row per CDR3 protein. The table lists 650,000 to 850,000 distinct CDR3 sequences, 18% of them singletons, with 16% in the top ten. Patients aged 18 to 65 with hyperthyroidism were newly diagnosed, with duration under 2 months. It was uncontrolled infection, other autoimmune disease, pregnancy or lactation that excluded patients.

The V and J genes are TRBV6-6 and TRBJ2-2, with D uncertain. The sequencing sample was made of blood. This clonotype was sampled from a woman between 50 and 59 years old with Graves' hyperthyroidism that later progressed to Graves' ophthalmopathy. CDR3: CASSYSFYTGELFF. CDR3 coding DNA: TGTGCCAGCAGTTACTCGTTCTACACCGGGGAGCTGTTTTTT.